This is a list of T cell receptor beta chains from one sample in a study of T cell responses to AZD1222 COVID-19 vaccine. Only in-frame clones appear in the TCRdb table, and some are missing; sequencing was by immunoSEQ multiplex PCR. The sample lists about 120,000 clones; more than 70% were seen once. The material sequenced was peripheral blood, taken on day 0 of AZD1222 vaccination. The receptor source for this set is an adult in good health. Both conserved end residues are part of each CDR3. A D gene is named only where the DNA matches it firmly. Only some rows state a clone size, as once, few, many or a class for expanded clones.

d_call	clone_size	v_call	cdr3_length	j_call	cdr3_nt	cdr3_aa
NA	NA	TRBV7-9	17	TRBJ2-6	TGTGCCAGCAGCCCCCCGAGGCGGGGCAGCGGGGCCAACGTCCTGACTTTC	CASSPPRRGSGANVLTF
TRBD1	few	TRBV7-9	15	TRBJ2-5	TGTGCCAGCAGCAAAAACCGGGACAGGCAGGAGACCCAGTACTTC	CASSKNRDRQETQYF
TRBD2	NA	TRBV6-1	15	TRBJ2-7	TGTGCCAGCAGTGAACTGGCGGGGGAGTCCTACGAGCAGTACTTC	CASSELAGESYEQYF
TRBD1	NA	TRBV6-5	13	TRBJ1-2	TGTGCCAGCAGTTATGGACAGGGTGGTGGCTACACCTTC	CASSYGQGGGYTF
TRBD1	NA	TRBV11-2	21	TRBJ2-2	TGTGCCAGCAGTTTCAAGAGGAAAGCCTTCCTGACAGGGGGTTGGACCGGGGAGCTGTTTTTT	CASSFKRKAFLTGGWTGELFF
NA	NA	TRBV6-5	15	TRBJ2-5	TGTGCCAGCAGTCGACTAGTTCGCGCCCGAGAGACCCAGTACTTC	CASSRLVRARETQYF
NA	NA	TRBV20-1	11	TRBJ2-7	TGCAGTGCCACACAGGGAGGCGAGCAGTACTTC	CSATQGGEQYF
NA	NA	TRBV27	11	TRBJ2-1	TGTGCCAGCCTTGTACGAGATGAGCAGTTCTTC	CASLVRDEQFF
TRBD2	NA	TRBV11-3	14	TRBJ2-7	TGTGCCAGCAGCTTTAGCGGGAGTTCCTACGAGCAGTACTTC	CASSFSGSSYEQYF
TRBD2	NA	TRBV6-4	17	TRBJ2-3	TGTGCCAGCAGTGGCGATGCCGGGACTAGAGGCTCAGATACGCAGTATTTT	CASSGDAGTRGSDTQYF
TRBD2	NA	TRBV6-2/TRBV6-3	16	TRBJ2-1	TGTGCCAGCAGTTACTCGCTAGCGGGAGGTTACAATGAGCAGTTCTTC	CASSYSLAGGYNEQFF
TRBD1	NA	TRBV7-9	15	TRBJ1-3	TGTGCCAGCAGCTTAGGGACAGGGACTGGAAACACCATATATTTT	CASSLGTGTGNTIYF
NA	NA	TRBV7-2	14	TRBJ2-7	TGTGCCAGCAGCTTAGAACAGCAGATCTACGAGCAGTACTTC	CASSLEQQIYEQYF
NA	NA	TRBV7-2	14	TRBJ1-2	TGTGCCAGCAGCTTAGGAGGCAGGGACTATGGCTACACCTTC	CASSLGGRDYGYTF
NA	NA	TRBV18	16	TRBJ2-5	TGTGCCAGCTCACCACCGACCGGTCTGGTGGGAGAGACCCAGTACTTC	CASSPPTGLVGETQYF
TRBD1	NA	TRBV30	14	TRBJ1-1	TGTGCCTGGGCAGACAGGGGCTTCGGCACTGAAGCTTTCTTT	CAWADRGFGTEAFF
NA	NA	TRBV28	12	TRBJ1-2	TGTGCCAGCAGTTTTATCGGATATGGCTACACCTTC	CASSFIGYGYTF
TRBD1	NA	TRBV5-1	14	TRBJ2-3	TGCGCCAGCAGCTCGGGACAGGCGACAGATACGCAGTATTTT	CASSSGQATDTQYF
TRBD1	NA	TRBV2	14	TRBJ1-6	TGTGCCAGCATGCGCGGGACAGGGGGGTCACCCCTCCACTTT	CASMRGTGGSPLHF
NA	NA	TRBV9	15	TRBJ1-4	TGTGCCAGCAGCATCGGAGAGTTATCTAATGAAAAACTGTTTTTT	CASSIGELSNEKLFF
NA	once	TRBV7-8	16	TRBJ2-7	TGTGCCAGCAGCCCACTAGGGGGAGGGATCTCCTACGAGCAGTACTTC	CASSPLGGGISYEQYF
NA	once	TRBV7-9	13	TRBJ2-7	TGTGCCAGCAGCTTAGCTGGCGGCTACGAGCAGTACTTC	CASSLAGGYEQYF
TRBD2	NA	TRBV10-2	17	TRBJ2-6	TGCGCCAGCAGTGAAGGTAGCGGGAACTCTGGGGCCAACGTCCTGACTTTC	CASSEGSGNSGANVLTF
NA	NA	TRBV10-1	14	TRBJ2-3	TGCGCCAGCAGTGGAGCAAGCCCAGGGGATACGCAGTATTTT	CASSGASPGDTQYF
TRBD1	NA	TRBV3-1/TRBV3-2	17	TRBJ2-1	TGTGCCAGCAGCTTCCGAGCAGGGGGACCCCAAGCCAATGAGCAGTTCTTC	CASSFRAGGPQANEQFF
NA	NA	TRBV12-3/TRBV12-4	13	TRBJ2-3	TGTGCCAGCAGTTCCGCTTCGACAGATACGCAGTATTTT	CASSSASTDTQYF
NA	NA	TRBV20-1	11	TRBJ2-7	TGCAGTGCTAGGCAGGGGATCGAGCAGTACTTC	CSARQGIEQYF
TRBD1	few	TRBV19	15	TRBJ2-7	TGTGCCAGTAGTCTCCGACAGGGTTTAGGGTACGAGCAGTACTTC	CASSLRQGLGYEQYF
NA	NA	TRBV5-4	16	TRBJ2-6	TGTGCCAGCAGCTGGGGGTACAGGGAGAAACCCAACGTCCTGACTTTC	CASSWGYREKPNVLTF
NA	NA	TRBV7-8	13	TRBJ1-3	TGTGCCAGCAGCTTCTGGATAGGAAACACCATATATTTT	CASSFWIGNTIYF
NA	NA	TRBV9	14	TRBJ1-2	TGTGCCAGCAGCACCCAGGCCGCTAACTATGGCTACACCTTC	CASSTQAANYGYTF
NA	NA	TRBV3-1/TRBV3-2	13	TRBJ2-2	TGTGCCAGCAGCCGACAAGACACCGGGGAGCTGTTTTTT	CASSRQDTGELFF
TRBD2	NA	TRBV29-1	14	TRBJ2-7	TGCAGCGTTGTCGTGGGGAGGGACTACTACGAGCAGTACTTC	CSVVVGRDYYEQYF
TRBD1	NA	TRBV6-5	14	TRBJ1-6	TGTGCCAGCAGTTACGGGACAGATAATTCACCCCTCCACTTT	CASSYGTDNSPLHF
TRBD2	few	TRBV27	18	TRBJ2-1	TGTGCCAGCAGTTTATCCACGCGAGGACTAGGATCCTACAATGAGCAGTTCTTC	CASSLSTRGLGSYNEQFF
NA	NA	TRBV25-1	13	TRBJ1-2	TGTGCCAGCAGCTACAGGGAAGACTATGGCTACACCTTC	CASSYREDYGYTF
TRBD1	NA	TRBV6-5	13	TRBJ1-1	TGTGCCAGCGCTCGGACAGGGAACACTGAAGCTTTCTTT	CASARTGNTEAFF
NA	NA	TRBV6-5	15	TRBJ1-5	TGTGCCAGCAGAGCTAGAGAATATAGCAATCAGCCCCAGCATTTT	CASRAREYSNQPQHF
TRBD1	NA	TRBV28	15	TRBJ1-2	TGTGCCAGCAGTTTCCCTGGGACAGACCTTAAAGGCTACACCTTC	CASSFPGTDLKGYTF
TRBD1	NA	TRBV25-1	15	TRBJ2-5	TGTGCCAGTCAGGCCAGGGGGATTCGGGGAGAGACCCAGTACTTC	CASQARGIRGETQYF
NA	NA	TRBV19	17	TRBJ2-2	TGTGCCAGTAGTATCCGGGGGGCGGAGGCTGGGGCCGGGGAGCTGTTTTTT	CASSIRGAEAGAGELFF
NA	NA	TRBV10-3	14	TRBJ2-7	TGTGCCATCAGTGCTCTTTCGAGGACCTACGAGCAGTACTTC	CAISALSRTYEQYF
TRBD1	few	TRBV15	15	TRBJ1-3	TGTGCCACCAGCAGCCGACAGGGCTCTGGAAACACCATATATTTT	CATSSRQGSGNTIYF
NA	NA	TRBV7-6	15	TRBJ2-3	TGTGCCAGCAGCCACAATTCTGGATATTCTGATACGCAGTATTTT	CASSHNSGYSDTQYF
NA	NA	TRBV6-4	13	TRBJ1-1	TGTGCCAGCAGTGGTTGGGAGAACACTGAAGCTTTCTTT	CASSGWENTEAFF
NA	NA	TRBV7-9	14	TRBJ2-2	TGTGCCAGCAGCACGCTGGGGGACACCGGGGAGCTGTTTTTT	CASSTLGDTGELFF
NA	NA	TRBV7-9	14	TRBJ1-2	TGTGCCAGTGGGGGGCCCAGGGAGCACTATGGCTACACCTTC	CASGGPREHYGYTF
NA	NA	TRBV6-2/TRBV6-3	11	TRBJ2-7	TGTGCCAGCAGTACCCCCTACGAGCAGTACTTC	CASSTPYEQYF
NA	NA	TRBV11-2	11	TRBJ2-1	TGTGCCAGCAGCCCGATAGGGGAGCAGTTCTTC	CASSPIGEQFF